Listed below are T cell receptor beta chains from one sample, sequenced in a study of cytomegalovirus exposure and HLA in healthy donors. Produced via immunoSEQ multiplex PCR; TCRdb's table is partial and in-frame only. In the table there are 150,000 to 200,000 clones, approximately 80% of which are singletons. What was sequenced was PBMCs. The receptors here all came from a male donor in good health and CMV-seropositive. Each CDR3 is given with its conserved first and last residue. A D gene is named only where the DNA matches it firmly. Clone size, where shown, is once, few, many, or a class for clones that have expanded.

J: TRBJ2-1
V: TRBV28
size: -
D: TRBD2
DNA: TGTGCCAGCAGCCCCCCAGGACTAGCGGGAAAGTACGATGAGCAGTTCTTC
CDR3: CASSPPGLAGKYDEQFF

J: TRBJ1-4
V: TRBV6-6
size: few
D: -
DNA: TGTGCCAGCAGGGAGGGGAATTCGTATGAAAAACTGTTTTTT
CDR3: CASREGNSYEKLFF

J: TRBJ2-7
V: TRBV19
size: -
D: TRBD2
DNA: TGTGCCAGTAGTATAGGTTGGACTAGCGGGAGGCCACGCTCCTACGAGCAGTACTTC
CDR3: CASSIGWTSGRPRSYEQYF

J: TRBJ1-5
V: TRBV7-8
size: few
D: -
DNA: TGTGCCAGCAGCTTAGTGGTAGGGCTCGGGGTAAGCAATCAGCCCCAGCATTTT
CDR3: CASSLVVGLGVSNQPQHF

J: TRBJ2-7
V: TRBV4-2
size: -
D: TRBD1
DNA: TGTGCCAGCAGCGTCGCTCCGGGACAGGGCTACGAGCAGTACTTC
CDR3: CASSVAPGQGYEQYF

J: TRBJ2-7
V: TRBV10-3
size: -
D: TRBD1
DNA: TGTGCCATCAGTGTCTGGGACAGGAGTTACGAGCAGTACTTC
CDR3: CAISVWDRSYEQYF

J: TRBJ2-7
V: TRBV30
size: few
D: -
DNA: TGTGCCTGGAGAGGGGAATACGAGCAGTACTTC
CDR3: CAWRGEYEQYF

J: TRBJ1-5
V: TRBV19
size: few
D: -
DNA: TGTGCCAGTAGTTTCGGTCCCCAGGCACGACAGCCCCAGCATTTT
CDR3: CASSFGPQARQPQHF

J: TRBJ1-1
V: TRBV7-9
size: -
D: TRBD1
DNA: TGTTCCAGCAGCTTAGGGCAGGGGGTGAACACTGAAGCTTTCTTT
CDR3: CSSSLGQGVNTEAFF

J: TRBJ2-2
V: TRBV7-6
size: few
D: TRBD1
DNA: TGTGCCAGCAGCTTAGCGACAGGGTTCACCGGGGAGCTGTTTTTT
CDR3: CASSLATGFTGELFF

J: TRBJ1-5
V: TRBV28
size: -
D: -
DNA: TGTGCCAGTAGACAGAGCAGCGGCAATCAGCCCCAGCATTTT
CDR3: CASRQSSGNQPQHF

J: TRBJ1-4
V: TRBV5-1
size: few
D: TRBD1
DNA: TGCGCCAGCAGCTACGACAGGGATGAAAAACTGTTTTTT
CDR3: CASSYDRDEKLFF

J: TRBJ2-7
V: TRBV9
size: -
D: TRBD2
DNA: TGTGCCAGCAGCGTAGGCCGGACTAGCGGGAGCAACGAGCAGTACTTC
CDR3: CASSVGRTSGSNEQYF

J: TRBJ2-7
V: TRBV6-1
size: -
D: TRBD1
DNA: TGTGCCAGCAGTGAATGGAGACAGGGACCCTACGAGCAGTACTTC
CDR3: CASSEWRQGPYEQYF

J: TRBJ2-3
V: TRBV5-1
size: -
D: -
DNA: TGCGCCAGCAGCTTTCAGGACACAGATACGCAGTATTTT
CDR3: CASSFQDTDTQYF

J: TRBJ1-1
V: TRBV5-5
size: once
D: -
DNA: TGTGCCAGCAGCTTAACGGCAGGGCCCCTTGAAGCTTTCTTT
CDR3: CASSLTAGPLEAFF